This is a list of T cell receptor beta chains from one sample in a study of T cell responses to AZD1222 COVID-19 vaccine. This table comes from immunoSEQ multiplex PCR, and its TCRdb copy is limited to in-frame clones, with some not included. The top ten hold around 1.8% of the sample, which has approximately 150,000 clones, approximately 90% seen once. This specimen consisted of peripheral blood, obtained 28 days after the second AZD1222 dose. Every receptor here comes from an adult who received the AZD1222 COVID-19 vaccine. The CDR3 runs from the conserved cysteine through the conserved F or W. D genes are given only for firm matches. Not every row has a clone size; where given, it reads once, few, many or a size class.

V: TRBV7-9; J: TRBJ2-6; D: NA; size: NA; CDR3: CASSLSVRGSGANVLTF; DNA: TGTGCCAGCAGCTTAAGCGTCCGGGGCTCTGGGGCCAACGTCCTGACTTTC
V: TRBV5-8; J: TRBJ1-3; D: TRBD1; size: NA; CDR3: CASSLGQGYGNTIYF; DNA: TGTGCCAGCAGCTTGGGACAGGGCTACGGAAACACCATATATTTT
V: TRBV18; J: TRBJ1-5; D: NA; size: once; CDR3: CASSPQGMGSNQPQHF; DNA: TGTGCCAGCTCACCCCAGGGGATGGGTAGCAATCAGCCCCAGCATTTT
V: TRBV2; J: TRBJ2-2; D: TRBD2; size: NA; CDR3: CASKDVAGGTTGELFF; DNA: TGTGCCAGCAAAGATGTGGCGGGAGGGACCACCGGGGAGCTGTTTTTT
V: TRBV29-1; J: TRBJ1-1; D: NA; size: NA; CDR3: CSVVGGTEAFF; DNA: TGCAGCGTTGTGGGGGGGACTGAAGCTTTCTTT
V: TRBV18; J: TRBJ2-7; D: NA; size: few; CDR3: CASSSLAYEQYF; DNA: TGTGCCAGCTCATCTTTAGCGTACGAGCAGTACTTC
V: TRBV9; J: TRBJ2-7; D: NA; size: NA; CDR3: CASSVEVLHYEQYF; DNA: TGTGCCAGCAGCGTAGAAGTCCTCCACTACGAGCAGTACTTC
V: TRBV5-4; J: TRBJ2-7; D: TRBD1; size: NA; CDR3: CASSVPGQGLYEQYF; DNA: TGTGCCAGCAGCGTACCGGGACAGGGTCTGTACGAGCAGTACTTC
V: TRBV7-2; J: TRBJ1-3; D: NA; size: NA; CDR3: CASSLEYSGNTIYF; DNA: TGTGCCAGCAGCTTAGAGTACTCTGGAAACACCATATATTTT
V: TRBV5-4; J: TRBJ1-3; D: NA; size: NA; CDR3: CASSLGGPGTSGNTIYF; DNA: TGTGCCAGCAGCTTGGGGGGGCCCGGGACCTCTGGAAACACCATATATTTT
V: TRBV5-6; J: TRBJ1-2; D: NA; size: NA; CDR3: CASSLRGARGRYTF; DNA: TGTGCCAGCAGCCTCAGGGGCGCCCGAGGAAGGTACACCTTC
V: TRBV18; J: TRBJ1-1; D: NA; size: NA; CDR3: CASSPWDKNTEAFF; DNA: TGTGCCAGCTCACCCTGGGACAAGAACACTGAAGCTTTCTTT
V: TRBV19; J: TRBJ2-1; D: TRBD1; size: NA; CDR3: CASSLRDRYNEQFF; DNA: TGTGCCAGTAGTCTCCGGGACAGGTACAATGAGCAGTTCTTC
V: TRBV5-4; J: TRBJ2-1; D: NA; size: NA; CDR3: CASSTRTEYNEQFF; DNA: TGTGCCAGCAGCACCCGGACCGAGTACAATGAGCAGTTCTTC
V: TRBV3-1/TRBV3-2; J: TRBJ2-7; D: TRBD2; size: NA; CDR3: CASSQGLAGEAYEQYF; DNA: TGTGCCAGCAGCCAAGGACTAGCGGGGGAGGCCTACGAGCAGTACTTC
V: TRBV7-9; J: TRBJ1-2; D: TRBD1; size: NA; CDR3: CASSPETGGNYGYTF; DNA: TGTGCCAGCAGCCCAGAGACAGGGGGGAACTATGGCTACACCTTC
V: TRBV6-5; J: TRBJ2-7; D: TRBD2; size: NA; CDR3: CASSSSGENEQYF; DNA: TGTGCCAGCAGTTCCAGCGGGGAAAACGAGCAGTACTTC
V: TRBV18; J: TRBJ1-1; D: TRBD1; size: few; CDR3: CASSPGTGTEAFF; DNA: TGTGCCAGCTCACCCGGGACAGGCACTGAAGCTTTCTTT
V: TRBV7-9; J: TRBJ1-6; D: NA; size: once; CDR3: CASSLDANSPLHF; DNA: TGTGCCAGCAGCTTAGATGCTAATTCACCCCTCCACTTT
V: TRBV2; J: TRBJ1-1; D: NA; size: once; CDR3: CASSKTTGSNTEAFF; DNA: TGTGCCAGCAGTAAAACGACAGGATCGAACACTGAAGCTTTCTTT
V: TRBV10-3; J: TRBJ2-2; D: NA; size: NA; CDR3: CAIRAISNTGELFF; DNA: TGTGCCATCAGGGCCATCTCGAACACCGGGGAGCTGTTTTTT
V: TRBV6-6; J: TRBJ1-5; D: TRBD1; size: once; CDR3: CASSYSRTGGQPQHF; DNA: TGTGCCAGCAGTTACTCGCGCACAGGGGGTCAGCCCCAGCATTTT
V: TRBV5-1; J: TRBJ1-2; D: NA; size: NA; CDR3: CASRKQLIGAYGYTF; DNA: TGCGCCAGCAGAAAACAGTTAATTGGGGCCTATGGCTACACCTTC
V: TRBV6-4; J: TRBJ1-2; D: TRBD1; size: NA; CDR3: CASSDGQGRGYTF; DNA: TGTGCCAGCAGTGACGGACAGGGACGTGGCTACACCTTC
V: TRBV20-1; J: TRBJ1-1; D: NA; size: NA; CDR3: CSASLGVRNTEAFF; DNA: TGCAGTGCTAGTCTTGGTGTGAGGAACACTGAAGCTTTCTTT
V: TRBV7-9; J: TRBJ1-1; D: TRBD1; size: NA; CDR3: CASSLQGDTEAFF; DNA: TGTGCCAGCAGCTTACAGGGGGACACTGAAGCTTTCTTT
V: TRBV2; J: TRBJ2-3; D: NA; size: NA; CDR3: CASRKGTRTDTQYF; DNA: TGTGCCAGCAGGAAAGGGACGCGAACAGATACGCAGTATTTT
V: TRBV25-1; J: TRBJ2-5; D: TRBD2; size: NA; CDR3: CASRGLEWGTGTQYF; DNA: TGTGCCAGCAGAGGACTAGAGTGGGGCACGGGGACCCAGTACTTC
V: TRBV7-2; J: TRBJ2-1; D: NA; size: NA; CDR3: CASNLQVGGPPGEQFF; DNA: TGTGCCAGCAACCTGCAGGTGGGGGGGCCACCGGGGGAGCAGTTCTTC
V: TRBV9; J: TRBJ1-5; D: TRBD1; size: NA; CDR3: CASSATGDQPQHF; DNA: TGTGCCAGCAGCGCGACAGGGGATCAGCCCCAGCATTTT
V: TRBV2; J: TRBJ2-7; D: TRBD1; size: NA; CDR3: CATPGQGYEQYF; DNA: TGTGCCACTCCGGGACAGGGCTACGAGCAGTACTTC
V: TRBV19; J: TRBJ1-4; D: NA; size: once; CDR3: CASSVHGAVEKLFF; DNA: TGTGCCAGTAGTGTTCACGGGGCCGTTGAAAAACTGTTTTTT
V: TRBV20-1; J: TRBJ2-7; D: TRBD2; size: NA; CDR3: CSASPLLAVSYEQYF; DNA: TGCAGTGCTAGTCCCCTACTAGCGGTCTCCTACGAGCAGTACTTC
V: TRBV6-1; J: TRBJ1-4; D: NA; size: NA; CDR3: CASSEGGGKLFF; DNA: TGTGCCAGCAGTGAAGGGGGGGGAAAACTGTTTTTT
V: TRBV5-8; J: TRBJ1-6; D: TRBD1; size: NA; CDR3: CASSGGQIYNSPLHF; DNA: TGTGCCAGCAGCGGGGGACAGATTTATAATTCACCCCTCCACTTT
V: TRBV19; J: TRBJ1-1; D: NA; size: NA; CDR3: CASMSEGRGNTEAFF; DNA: TGTGCCAGTATGTCTGAGGGGCGGGGGAACACTGAAGCTTTCTTT
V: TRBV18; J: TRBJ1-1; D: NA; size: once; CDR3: CASSDRNTEAFF; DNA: TGTGCCAGCTCGGACAGGAACACTGAAGCTTTCTTT
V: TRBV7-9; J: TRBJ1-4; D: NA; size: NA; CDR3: CASSSPGGGGTVANEKLFF; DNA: TGTGCCAGCAGCTCTCCCGGGGGGGGAGGAACTGTAGCTAATGAAAAACTGTTTTTT
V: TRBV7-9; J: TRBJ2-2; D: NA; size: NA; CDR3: CASSLGGTGELFF; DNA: TGTGCCAGCAGCTTAGGGGGGACCGGGGAGCTGTTTTTT
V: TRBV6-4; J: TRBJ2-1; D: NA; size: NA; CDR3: CASSEETHNEQFF; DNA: TGTGCCAGCAGCGAAGAGACTCACAATGAGCAGTTCTTC
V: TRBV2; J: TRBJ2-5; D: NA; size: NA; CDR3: CASTGEETQYF; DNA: TGTGCCAGCACAGGGGAAGAGACCCAGTACTTC
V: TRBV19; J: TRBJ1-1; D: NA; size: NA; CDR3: CASSIGGKNTEAFF; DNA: TGTGCCAGTAGTATTGGGGGGAAGAACACTGAAGCTTTCTTT
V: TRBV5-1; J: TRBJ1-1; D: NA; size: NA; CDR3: CASSLEARDTEAFF; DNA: TGCGCCAGCAGCTTGGAAGCCAGGGACACTGAAGCTTTCTTT
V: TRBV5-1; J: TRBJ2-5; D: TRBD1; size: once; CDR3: CASAVGTVQETQYF; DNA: TGCGCCAGTGCCGTCGGGACAGTCCAAGAGACCCAGTACTTC
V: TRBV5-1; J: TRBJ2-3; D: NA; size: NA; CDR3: CASSLSSGTSTDTQYF; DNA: TGCGCCAGCAGCTTGTCAAGCGGTACTAGCACAGATACGCAGTATTTT
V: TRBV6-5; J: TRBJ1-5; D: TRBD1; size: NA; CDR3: CASSQGQGSNQPQHF; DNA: TGTGCCAGCAGCCAGGGACAGGGGAGCAATCAGCCCCAGCATTTT
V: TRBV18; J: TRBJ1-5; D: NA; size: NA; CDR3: CASSPLGGGNQPQHF; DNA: TGTGCCAGCTCACCACTAGGCGGGGGGAATCAGCCCCAGCATTTT
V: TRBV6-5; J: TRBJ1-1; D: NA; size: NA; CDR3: CASSDRVTEAFF; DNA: TGTGCCAGCAGCGATCGGGTCACTGAAGCTTTCTTT
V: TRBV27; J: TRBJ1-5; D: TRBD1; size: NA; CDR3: CASSLIGTGAQPQHF; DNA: TGTGCCAGCAGTTTAATAGGGACAGGGGCTCAGCCCCAGCATTTT
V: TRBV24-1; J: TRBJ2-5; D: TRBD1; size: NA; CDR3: CATSDRTGGQETQYF; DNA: TGTGCCACCAGTGACCGGACAGGGGGCCAAGAGACCCAGTACTTC
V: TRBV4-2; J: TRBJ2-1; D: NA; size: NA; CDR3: CASSQLGGAVESSYNEQFF; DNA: TGTGCCAGCAGCCAACTGGGTGGGGCTGTAGAGAGCTCCTACAATGAGCAGTTCTTC
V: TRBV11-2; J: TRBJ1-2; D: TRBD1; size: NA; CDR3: CASSFDRDGYTF; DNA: TGTGCCAGCAGCTTCGACAGGGACGGCTACACCTTC
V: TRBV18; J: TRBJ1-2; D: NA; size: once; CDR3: CASSPSTTNYGYTF; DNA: TGTGCCAGCTCACCCTCGACAACTAACTATGGCTACACCTTC
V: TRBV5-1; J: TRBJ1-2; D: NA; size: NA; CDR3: CASSPDRGTSYGYTF; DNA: TGCGCCAGCAGTCCCGACCGAGGGACGTCCTATGGCTACACCTTC
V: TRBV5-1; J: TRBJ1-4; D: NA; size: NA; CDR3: CASSLGGPGEKLFF; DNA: TGCGCCAGCAGCTTGGGGGGGCCTGGTGAAAAACTGTTTTTT
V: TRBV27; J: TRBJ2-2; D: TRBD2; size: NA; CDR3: CASSPTSGGSSGELFF; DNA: TGTGCCAGCAGTCCCACTAGCGGGGGTTCTTCCGGGGAGCTGTTTTTT
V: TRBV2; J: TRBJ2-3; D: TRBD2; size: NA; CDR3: CASSDDSGATDTQYF; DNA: TGTGCCAGCAGTGATGATAGCGGGGCCACAGATACGCAGTATTTT
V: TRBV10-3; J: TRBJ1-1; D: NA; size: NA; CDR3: CAISGVGGNSEAFF; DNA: TGTGCCATCAGTGGCGTGGGGGGGAACTCTGAAGCTTTCTTT
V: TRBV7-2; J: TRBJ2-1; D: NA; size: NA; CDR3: CASSPSSYNEQFF; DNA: TGTGCCAGCAGCCCGAGCTCCTACAATGAGCAGTTCTTC